Presented here are 6 T cell receptor beta chains from one specimen sequenced in a study of blood T cell repertoires in COVID-19. Generated by immunoSEQ multiplex PCR, the TCRdb table keeps only in-frame clones and is missing some. The sample has fewer than 70,000 clones; about 90% are singletons. Sequencing was carried out using peripheral blood. The receptors here all came from a human donor in a cohort sampled during active COVID-19.

This chain links TRBV12-3 or TRBV12-4 with TRBJ1-6; a weak D match, TRBD1 (6 bases). The CDR3 is 12 residues long. V was trimmed by 3 bases and J by 14 bases, leaving 11 bases between them. This CDR3 is CASSFGGATLHF. DNA for the CDR3: TGTGCCAGCAGTTTCGGGGGGGCAACCCTCCACTTT.

This chain connects TRBV5-1 to TRBJ1-4; 9 bases are shared with TRBD1. Trimming cost V 4 bases and J 6 bases; bases outside gene matches: 10. The germline gives CDR1 SGHRS, CDR2 YFSETQ. The CDR3 consists of 16 residues. This chain's CDR3 is CASSNARQGGYEKLFF. The CDR3 DNA sequence: TGCGCCAGCAGCAATGCTAGACAGGGGGGGTATGAAAAACTGTTTTTT.

This clone was detected a few times. The chain links TRBV28 to TRBJ1-1; 9 bases map to TRBD1. The CDR3 sequence is 19 residues long. Germline loops: CDR1 MDHEN, CDR2 SYDVKM. J lost 0 bases, V lost 6 bases, and 17 bases had no gene match. This CDR3 reads CASRPLLFTGGLMNTEAFF. CDR3 in DNA: TGTGCCAGCAGACCTTTACTATTTACAGGGGGCCTAATGAACACTGAAGCTTTCTTT.

The gene calls are TRBV5-4 and TRBJ2-7, with 12 bases fitting TRBD2. The germline CDR1 and CDR2 sequences are SGHNT and YYREEE (reference sequence). V gave up 0 bases and J gave up 8 bases; unmatched junction bases: 9. The CDR3 totals 16 residues. The CDR3 loop is CASSLEGLAGGRQQYF. The CDR3 DNA is TGTGCCAGCAGCTTGGAGGGGCTAGCGGGAGGGAGGCAGCAGTACTTC.

The chain is built from TRBV5-1 and TRBJ1-2; 7 bases agree with TRBD1. The CDR3 contains 13 residues. Germline values: CDR1 SGHRS, CDR2 YFSETQ. After removal of 7 bases from V and 2 bases from J, the junction contained 5 bases not matched to a gene. The CDR3 region is CASGAGQNYGYTF. CDR3 nucleotide sequence: TGCGCCAGCGGTGCGGGACAGAACTATGGCTACACCTTC.

The chain links TRBV5-6 to TRBJ1-2; D may be TRBD1 (6 bases). The CDR3 covers 12 residues. V lost 7 bases and J lost 4, with 11 bases in between. Germline lookup yields CDR1 SGHDT and CDR2 YYEEEE. The CDR3 protein is CASAQGGYGYTF. In DNA form, the CDR3 reads TGTGCCAGCGCCCAAGGGGGCTATGGCTACACCTTC.